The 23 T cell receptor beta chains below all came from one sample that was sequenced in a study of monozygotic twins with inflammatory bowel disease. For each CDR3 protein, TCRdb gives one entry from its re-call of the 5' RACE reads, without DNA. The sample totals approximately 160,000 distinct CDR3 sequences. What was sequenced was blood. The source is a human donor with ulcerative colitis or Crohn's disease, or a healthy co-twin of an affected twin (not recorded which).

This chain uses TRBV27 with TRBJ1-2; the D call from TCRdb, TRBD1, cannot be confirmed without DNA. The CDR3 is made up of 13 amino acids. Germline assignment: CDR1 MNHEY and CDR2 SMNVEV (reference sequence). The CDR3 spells CASSLFWGDGYTF.

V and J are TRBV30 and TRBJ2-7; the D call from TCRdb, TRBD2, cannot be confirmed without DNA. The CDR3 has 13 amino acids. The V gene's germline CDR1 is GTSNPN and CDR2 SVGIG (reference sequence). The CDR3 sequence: CAWTGTSGNEQYF.

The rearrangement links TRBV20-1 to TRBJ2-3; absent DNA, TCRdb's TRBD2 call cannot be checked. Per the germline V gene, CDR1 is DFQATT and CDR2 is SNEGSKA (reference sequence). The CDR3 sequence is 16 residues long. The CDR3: CSGTDLLAGDTDTQYF.

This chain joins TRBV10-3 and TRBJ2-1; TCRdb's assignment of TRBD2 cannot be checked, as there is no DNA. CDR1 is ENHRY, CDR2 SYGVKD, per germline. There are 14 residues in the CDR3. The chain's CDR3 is CAISGLAGVNEQFF.

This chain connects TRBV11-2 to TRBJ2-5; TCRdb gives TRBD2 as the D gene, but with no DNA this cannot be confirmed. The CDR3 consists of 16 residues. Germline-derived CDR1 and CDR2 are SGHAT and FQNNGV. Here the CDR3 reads CASSFLGLAGRETQYF.

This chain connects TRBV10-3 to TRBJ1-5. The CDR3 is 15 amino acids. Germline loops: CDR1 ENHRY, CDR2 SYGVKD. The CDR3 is CAISEELWSNQPQHF.

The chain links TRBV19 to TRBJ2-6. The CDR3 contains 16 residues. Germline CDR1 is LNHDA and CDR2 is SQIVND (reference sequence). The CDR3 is CASSTRDYSGANVLTF.

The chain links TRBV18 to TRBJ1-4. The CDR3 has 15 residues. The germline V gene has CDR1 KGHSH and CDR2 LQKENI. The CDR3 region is CASSPSVATNEKLFF.

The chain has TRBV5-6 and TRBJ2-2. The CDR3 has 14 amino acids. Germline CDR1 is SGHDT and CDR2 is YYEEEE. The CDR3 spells CASQGFANTGELFF.

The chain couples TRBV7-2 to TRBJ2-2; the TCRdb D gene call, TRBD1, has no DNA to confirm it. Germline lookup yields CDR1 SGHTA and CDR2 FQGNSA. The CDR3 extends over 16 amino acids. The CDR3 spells CASSAHSTGFVGELFF.

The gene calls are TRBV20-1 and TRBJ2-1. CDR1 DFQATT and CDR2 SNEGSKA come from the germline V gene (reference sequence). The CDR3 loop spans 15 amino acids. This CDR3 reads CSARRREGAHNEQFF.

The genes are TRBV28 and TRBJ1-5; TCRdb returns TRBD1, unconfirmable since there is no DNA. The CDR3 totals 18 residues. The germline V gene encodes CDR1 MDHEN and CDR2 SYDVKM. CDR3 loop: CASSLREQGFSADQPQHF.

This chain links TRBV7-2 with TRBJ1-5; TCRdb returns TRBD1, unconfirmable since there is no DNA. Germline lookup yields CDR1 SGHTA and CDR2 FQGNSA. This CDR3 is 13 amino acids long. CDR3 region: CASSIQGRQPQHF.

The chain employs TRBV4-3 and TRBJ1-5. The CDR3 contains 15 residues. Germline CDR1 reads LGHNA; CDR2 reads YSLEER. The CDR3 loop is CASSQGVLLSEPQHF.

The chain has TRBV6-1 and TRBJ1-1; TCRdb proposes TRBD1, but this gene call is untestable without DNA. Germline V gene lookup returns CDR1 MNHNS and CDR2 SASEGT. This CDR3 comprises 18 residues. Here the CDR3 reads CASSARRQGAFQAGEAFF.

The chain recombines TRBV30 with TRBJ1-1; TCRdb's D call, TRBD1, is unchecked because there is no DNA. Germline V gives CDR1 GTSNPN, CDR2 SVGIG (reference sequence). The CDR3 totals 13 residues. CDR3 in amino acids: CAWKTGTNTEAFF.

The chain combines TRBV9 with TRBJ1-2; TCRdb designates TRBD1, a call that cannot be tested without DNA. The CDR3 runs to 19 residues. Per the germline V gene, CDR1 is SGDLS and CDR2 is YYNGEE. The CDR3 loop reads CASSAISRATGKFHYGYTF.

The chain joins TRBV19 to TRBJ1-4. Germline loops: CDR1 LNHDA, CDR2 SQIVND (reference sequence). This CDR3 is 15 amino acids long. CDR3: CASSIPGLTNEKLFF.

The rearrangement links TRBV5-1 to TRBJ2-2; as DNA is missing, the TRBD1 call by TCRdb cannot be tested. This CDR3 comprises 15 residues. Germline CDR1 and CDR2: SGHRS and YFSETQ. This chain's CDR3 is CASSFGQGGTGELFF.

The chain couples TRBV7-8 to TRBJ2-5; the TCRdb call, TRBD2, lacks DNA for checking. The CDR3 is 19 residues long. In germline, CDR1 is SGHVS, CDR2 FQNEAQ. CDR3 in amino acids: CASSTAGTRIGTNQETQYF.

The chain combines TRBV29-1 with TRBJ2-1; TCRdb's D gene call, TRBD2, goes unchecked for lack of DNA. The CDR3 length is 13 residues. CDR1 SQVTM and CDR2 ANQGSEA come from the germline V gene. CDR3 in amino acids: CSVGDFSYNEQFF.

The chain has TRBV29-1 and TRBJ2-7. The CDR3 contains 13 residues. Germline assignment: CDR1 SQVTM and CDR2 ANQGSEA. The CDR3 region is CSVGRVGSYEQYF.

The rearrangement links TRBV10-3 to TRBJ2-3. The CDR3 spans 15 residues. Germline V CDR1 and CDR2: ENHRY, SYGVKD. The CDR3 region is CAISEGVTSTDTQYF.